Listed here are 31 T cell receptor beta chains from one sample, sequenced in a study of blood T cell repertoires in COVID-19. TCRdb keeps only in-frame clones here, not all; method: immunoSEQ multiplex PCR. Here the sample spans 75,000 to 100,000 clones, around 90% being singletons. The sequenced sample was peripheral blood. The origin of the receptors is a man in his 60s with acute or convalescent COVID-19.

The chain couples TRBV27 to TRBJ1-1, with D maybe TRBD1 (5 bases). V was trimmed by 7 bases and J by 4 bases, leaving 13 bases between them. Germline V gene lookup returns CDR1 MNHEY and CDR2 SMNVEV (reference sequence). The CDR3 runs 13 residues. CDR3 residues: CASTDGGSTEAFF. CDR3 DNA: TGTGCCAGCACCGACGGGGGTAGCACTGAAGCTTTCTTT.

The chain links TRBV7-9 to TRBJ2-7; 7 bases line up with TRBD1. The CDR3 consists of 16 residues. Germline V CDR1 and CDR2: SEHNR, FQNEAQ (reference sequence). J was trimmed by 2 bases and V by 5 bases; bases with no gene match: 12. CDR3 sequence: CASSPPRTGDAYEQYF. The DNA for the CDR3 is TGTGCCAGCAGCCCACCTCGGACAGGAGATGCCTACGAGCAGTACTTC.

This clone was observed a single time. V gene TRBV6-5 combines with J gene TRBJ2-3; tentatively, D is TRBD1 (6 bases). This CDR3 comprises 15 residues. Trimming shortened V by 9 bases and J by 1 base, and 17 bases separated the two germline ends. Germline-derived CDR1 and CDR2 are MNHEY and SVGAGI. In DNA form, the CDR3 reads TGTGCCAGTTTCCGGACAGTAACCCGCACAGATACGCAGTATTTT. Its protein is CASFRTVTRTDTQYF.

CDR3 amino acids: CASGLVPTGGTGYTF. CDR3 sequence (DNA): TGTGCTAGTGGTTTGGTCCCGACAGGGGGCACAGGCTACACCTTC. J is TRBJ1-2 and V is TRBV12-5; TRBD1 matches 10 bases. The length of the CDR3 is 15 residues. With 0 bases clipped from V and 8 bases from J, the junction kept 6 bases outside the gene matches. Germline V gene sequence: CDR1 LGHNT, CDR2 FRNRAP. Combining the CDR3 with reference TRBV12-5 and TRBJ1-2 gives the whole variable domain DARVTQTPRHKVTEMGQEVTMRCQPILGHNTVFWYRQTMMQGLELLAYFRNRAPLDDSGMPKDRFSAEMPDATLATLKIQPSEPRDSAVYFCASGLVPTGGTGYTFGSGTRLTVV.

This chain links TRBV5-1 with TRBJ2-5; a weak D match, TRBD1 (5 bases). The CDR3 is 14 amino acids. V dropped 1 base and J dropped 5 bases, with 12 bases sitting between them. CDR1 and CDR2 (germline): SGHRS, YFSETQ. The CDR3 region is CASSLSGHGETQYF. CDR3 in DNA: TGCGCCAGCAGCTTGTCAGGGCATGGGGAGACCCAGTACTTC.

CDR3 sequence (DNA): TGTGCCACCAGCAGAGAGGACAGGGCCGACTACGAGCAGTACTTC. This codes for CATSREDRADYEQYF. V usage is TRBV15 and J usage is TRBJ2-7; 8 bases agree with TRBD1. Germline V gives CDR1 LNHNV, CDR2 YYDKDF (reference sequence). Trimming at V came to 0 bases and at J to 3 bases, leaving 4 bases not matched to a gene. The CDR3 is 15 amino acids. The full variable domain, completed using reference TRBV15 and TRBJ2-7, is DAMVIQNPRYQVTQFGKPVTLSCSQTLNHNVMYWYQQKSSQAPKLLFHYYDKDFNNEADTPDNFQSRRPNTSFCFLDIRSPGLGDTAMYLCATSREDRADYEQYFGPGTRLTVT.

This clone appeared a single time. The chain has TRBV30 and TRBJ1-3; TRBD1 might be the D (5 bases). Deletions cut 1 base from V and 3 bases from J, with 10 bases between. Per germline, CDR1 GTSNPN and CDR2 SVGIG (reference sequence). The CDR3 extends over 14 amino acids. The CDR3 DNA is TGTGCCTGGAGTGCGGGGGACCTTGGAAACACCATATATTTT. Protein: CAWSAGDLGNTIYF.

CDR3 in DNA: TGTGCCAGCAGTCGAGCCGGACAGGATAATTCACCCCTCCACTTT. Residues: CASSRAGQDNSPLHF. The chain combines TRBV6-5 with TRBJ1-6, with 7 nucleotides matching TRBD1. The V and J ends lost 5 bases and 5 bases, in that order; junction bases with no gene match: 6. The V gene's germline CDR1 is MNHEY and CDR2 SVGAGI. This CDR3 is built from 15 residues.

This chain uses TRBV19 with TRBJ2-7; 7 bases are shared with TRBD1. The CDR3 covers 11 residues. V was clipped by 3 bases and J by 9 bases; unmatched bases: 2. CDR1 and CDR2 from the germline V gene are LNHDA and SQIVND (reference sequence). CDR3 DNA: TGTGCCAGTAGTATTGGGGACAGGCAGTACTTC. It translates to CASSIGDRQYF.

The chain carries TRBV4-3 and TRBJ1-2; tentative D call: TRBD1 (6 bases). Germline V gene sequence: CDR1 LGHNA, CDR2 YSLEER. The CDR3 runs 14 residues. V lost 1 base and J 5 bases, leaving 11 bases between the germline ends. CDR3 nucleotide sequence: TGCGCCAGCAGCCAAGTGACAGGCAGATATGGCTACACCTTC. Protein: CASSQVTGRYGYTF.

For the CDR3, the DNA is TGCGCCAGCAGCCAGGCCCCCCGAGGGAAAGCGGGGACCCAGTACTTC. Protein: CASSQAPRGKAGTQYF. The J gene is TRBJ2-5, the V gene TRBV4-3; possible D gene TRBD2, 6 bases. Germline V gene sequence: CDR1 LGHNA, CDR2 YSLEER. The CDR3 sequence is 16 residues long. V lost 3 bases and J lost 7, with 21 bases in between.

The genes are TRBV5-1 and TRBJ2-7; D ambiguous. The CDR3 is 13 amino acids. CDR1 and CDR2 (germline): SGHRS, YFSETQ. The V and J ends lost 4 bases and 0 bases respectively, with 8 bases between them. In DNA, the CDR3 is TGCGCCAGCAGCCCCATGGCCTCCTACGAGCAGTACTTC. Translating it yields CASSPMASYEQYF.

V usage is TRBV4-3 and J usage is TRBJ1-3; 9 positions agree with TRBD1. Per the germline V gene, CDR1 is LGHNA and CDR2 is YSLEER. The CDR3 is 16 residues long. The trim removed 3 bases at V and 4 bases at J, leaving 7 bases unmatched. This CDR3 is CASSQDHRGPGNTIYF. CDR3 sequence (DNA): TGCGCCAGCAGCCAGGACCACAGGGGGCCAGGAAACACCATATATTTT.

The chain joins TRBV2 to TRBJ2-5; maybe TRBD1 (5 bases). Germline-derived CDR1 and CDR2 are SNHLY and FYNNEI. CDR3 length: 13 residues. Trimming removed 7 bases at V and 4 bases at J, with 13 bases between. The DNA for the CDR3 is TGTGCCAGCACCTGGACATCAATAGAGACCCAGTACTTC. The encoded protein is CASTWTSIETQYF.

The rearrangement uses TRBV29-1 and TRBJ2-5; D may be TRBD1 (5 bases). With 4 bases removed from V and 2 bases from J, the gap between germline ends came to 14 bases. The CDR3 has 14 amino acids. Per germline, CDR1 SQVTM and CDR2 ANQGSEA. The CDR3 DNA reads TGCAGCGTTGTGGATTCCAGGGATCAAGAGACCCAGTACTTC. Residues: CSVVDSRDQETQYF.

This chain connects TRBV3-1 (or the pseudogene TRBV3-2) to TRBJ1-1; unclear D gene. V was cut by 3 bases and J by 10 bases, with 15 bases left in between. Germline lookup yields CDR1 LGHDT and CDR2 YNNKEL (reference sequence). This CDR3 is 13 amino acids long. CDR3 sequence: CASSQGSWERAFF. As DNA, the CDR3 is TGTGCCAGCAGCCAGGGGTCCTGGGAGAGAGCTTTCTTT.

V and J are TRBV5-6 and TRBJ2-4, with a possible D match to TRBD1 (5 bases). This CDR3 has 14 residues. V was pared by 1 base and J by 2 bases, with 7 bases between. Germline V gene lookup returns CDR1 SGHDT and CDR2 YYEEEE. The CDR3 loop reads CASSLKGSKNIQYF. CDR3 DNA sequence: TGTGCCAGCAGCTTGAAGGGGTCCAAAAACATTCAGTACTTC.

The CDR3 protein is CSASQVDGYTF. DNA for the CDR3: TGCAGTGCTAGCCAGGTAGATGGCTACACCTTC. The chain is built from TRBV20-1 and TRBJ1-2; D gene uncertain. This CDR3 spans 11 amino acids. The V gene's germline CDR1 is DFQATT and CDR2 SNEGSKA (reference sequence). V was cut by 3 bases and J by 6 bases, with 8 bases left in between.

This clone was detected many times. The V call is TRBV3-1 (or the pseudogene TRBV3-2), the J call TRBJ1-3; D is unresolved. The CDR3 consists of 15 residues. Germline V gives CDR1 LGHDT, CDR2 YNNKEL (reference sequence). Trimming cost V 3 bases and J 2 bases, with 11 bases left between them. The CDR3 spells CASSQSSSTGNTIYF. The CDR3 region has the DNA TGTGCCAGCAGCCAGAGTTCATCAACTGGAAACACCATATATTTT.

CDR3 bases: TGTGCCAGCAGGGACACCTCTAACTATGGCTACACCTTC. This translates into CASRDTSNYGYTF. The rearrangement links TRBV2 to TRBJ1-2, with D maybe TRBD1 (5 bases). Looked up from germline, CDR1 is SNHLY and CDR2 is FYNNEI. Trimming stripped 6 bases from V and 0 bases from J, with 8 bases between. CDR3 size: 13 residues.

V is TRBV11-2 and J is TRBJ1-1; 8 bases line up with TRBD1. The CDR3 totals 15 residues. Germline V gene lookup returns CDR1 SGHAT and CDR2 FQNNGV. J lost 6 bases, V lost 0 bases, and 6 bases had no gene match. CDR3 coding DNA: TGTGCCAGCAGCTTAGAGGCAGGGGGCAGCTCTGAAGCTTTCTTT. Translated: CASSLEAGGSSEAFF.

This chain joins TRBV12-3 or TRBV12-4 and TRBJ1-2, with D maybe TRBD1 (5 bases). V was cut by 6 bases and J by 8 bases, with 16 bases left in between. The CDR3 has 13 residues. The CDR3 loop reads CASSQMGGRGYTF. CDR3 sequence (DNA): TGTGCCAGCAGCCAGATGGGGGGAAGAGGCTACACCTTC.

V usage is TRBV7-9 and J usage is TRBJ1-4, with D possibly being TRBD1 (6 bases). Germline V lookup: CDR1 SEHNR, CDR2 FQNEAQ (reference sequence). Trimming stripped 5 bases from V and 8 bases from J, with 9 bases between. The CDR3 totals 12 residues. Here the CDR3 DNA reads TGTGCCAGCAGCAGTGACAGGGAAAAACTGTTTTTT. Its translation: CASSSDREKLFF.

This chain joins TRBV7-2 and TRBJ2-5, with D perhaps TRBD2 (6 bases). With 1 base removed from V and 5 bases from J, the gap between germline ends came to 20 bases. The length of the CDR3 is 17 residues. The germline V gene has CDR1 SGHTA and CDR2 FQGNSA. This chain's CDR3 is CASSLGAGGRTSETQYF. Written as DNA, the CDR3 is TGTGCCAGCAGCTTAGGGGCGGGTGGGAGGACGTCGGAGACCCAGTACTTC. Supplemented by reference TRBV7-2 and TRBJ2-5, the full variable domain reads GAGVSQSPSNKVTEKGKDVELRCDPISGHTALYWYRQSLGQGLEFLIYFQGNSAPDKSGLPSDRFSAERTGGSVSTLTIQRTQQEDSAVYLCASSLGAGGRTSETQYFGPGTRLLVL.

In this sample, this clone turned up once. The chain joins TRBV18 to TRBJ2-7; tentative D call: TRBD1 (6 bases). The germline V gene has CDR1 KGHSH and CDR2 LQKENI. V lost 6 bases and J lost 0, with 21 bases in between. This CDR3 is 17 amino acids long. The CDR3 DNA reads TGTGCCAGCTCCCTTAACCGGGACACGTTAAGCTCCTACGAGCAGTACTTC. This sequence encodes CASSLNRDTLSSYEQYF.

The CDR3 sequence: CASSLQGTEDSPLHF. As DNA, the CDR3 is TGTGCCAGCAGCCTGCAGGGGACAGAAGATTCACCCCTCCACTTT. The chain recombines TRBV9 with TRBJ1-6, with TRBD1 identical over 7 bases. The CDR3 totals 15 residues. Germline V lookup: CDR1 SGDLS, CDR2 YYNGEE. Trimming cost V 4 bases and J 8 bases; bases outside gene matches: 9.

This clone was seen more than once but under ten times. CDR3 sequence (DNA): TGTGCCAGCAGCCTTGGACTTGGTTATGGCTACACCTTC. Amino acid sequence: CASSLGLGYGYTF. The rearrangement joins TRBV2 to TRBJ1-2; D unclear. The germline V and J ends were trimmed by 6 bases and 5 bases, with 13 bases remaining between them. This CDR3 comprises 13 residues. Germline V gives CDR1 SNHLY, CDR2 FYNNEI.

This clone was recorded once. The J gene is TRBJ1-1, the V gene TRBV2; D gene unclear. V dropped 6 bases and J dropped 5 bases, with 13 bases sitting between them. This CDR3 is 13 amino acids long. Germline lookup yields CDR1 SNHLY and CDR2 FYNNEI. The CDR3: CASRGSLYTEAFF. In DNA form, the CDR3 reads TGTGCCAGCAGGGGCAGCCTCTATACTGAAGCTTTCTTT. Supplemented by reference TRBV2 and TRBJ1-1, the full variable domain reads EPEVTQTPSHQVTQMGQEVILRCVPISNHLYFYWYRQILGQKVEFLVSFYNNEISEKSEIFDDQFSVERPDGSNFTLKIRSTKLEDSAMYFCASRGSLYTEAFFGQGTRLTVV.

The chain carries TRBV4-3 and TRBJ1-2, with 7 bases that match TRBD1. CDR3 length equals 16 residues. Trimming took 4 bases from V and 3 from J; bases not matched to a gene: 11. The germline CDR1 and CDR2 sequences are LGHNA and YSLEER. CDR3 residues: CASSPTLDRRHYGYTF. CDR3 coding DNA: TGCGCCAGCAGCCCCACGTTGGACAGGCGTCACTATGGCTACACCTTC.

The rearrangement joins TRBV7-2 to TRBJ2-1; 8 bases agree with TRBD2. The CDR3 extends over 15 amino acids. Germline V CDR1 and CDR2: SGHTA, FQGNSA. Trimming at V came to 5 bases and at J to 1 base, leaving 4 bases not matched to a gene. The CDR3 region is CASSPSGGSYNEQFF. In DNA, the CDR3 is TGTGCCAGCAGCCCCAGCGGGGGTTCCTACAATGAGCAGTTCTTC.

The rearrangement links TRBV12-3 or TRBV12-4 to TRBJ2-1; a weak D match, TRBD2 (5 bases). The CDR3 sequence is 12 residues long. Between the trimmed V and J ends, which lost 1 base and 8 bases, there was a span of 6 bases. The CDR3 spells CASSLVRDEQFF. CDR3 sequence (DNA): TGTGCCAGCAGTTTAGTGAGGGATGAGCAGTTCTTC.